One sample yielded the 9 T cell receptor beta chains listed below, sequenced in a study of blood T cell repertoires in COVID-19. Repertoires were generated with immunoSEQ multiplex PCR, while TCRdb's copy carries only in-frame clones and drops some. The sample shows more than 200,000 clones, 75% to 90% of them seen only once. Sample: peripheral blood. Receptors originate from a man aged 25-45 years with COVID-19, enrolled during active disease.

The CDR3 reads CASSGTGGGNQPQHF. In nucleotides, the CDR3 is TGTGCCAGTAGTGGGACAGGAGGTGGCAATCAGCCCCAGCATTTT. The chain is built from TRBV19 and TRBJ1-5; 8 bases agree with TRBD1. Losses at the gene ends were 5 bases for V and 2 bases for J; bases not matched to a gene: 5. Germline-derived CDR1 and CDR2 are LNHDA and SQIVND (reference sequence). The CDR3 length is 15 residues.

The chain employs TRBV10-3 and TRBJ1-6; 7 nucleotides align to TRBD1. The CDR3 covers 16 residues. Unmatched junction bases numbered 8, after V lost 2 bases and J lost 7 bases. The germline V gene has CDR1 ENHRY and CDR2 SYGVKD. The CDR3 nucleotides read TGTGCCATCAGTGAGCAGACGACAGGGCTGAATTCACCCCTCCACTTT. Its translation is CAISEQTTGLNSPLHF.

V usage is TRBV28 and J usage is TRBJ1-5; TRBD1 matches 7 bases. The junction had 7 bases not matched to a gene; V was cut back by 2 bases and J by 0 bases. The CDR3 totals 17 residues. The V gene's germline CDR1 is MDHEN and CDR2 SYDVKM. The DNA of the CDR3 is TGTGCCAGCAGTTTACCGGGACAGTCTTATAGCAATCAGCCCCAGCATTTT. Protein product: CASSLPGQSYSNQPQHF.

This chain connects TRBV7-2 to TRBJ1-2; D gene uncertain. Per the germline V gene, CDR1 is SGHTA and CDR2 is FQGNSA. V dropped 2 bases and J dropped 0 bases, with 13 bases sitting between them. The CDR3 consists of 16 residues. The CDR3 sequence is CASSLSLLGANYGYTF. CDR3 in DNA: TGTGCCAGCAGCTTATCTTTGCTCGGAGCTAACTATGGCTACACCTTC.

The rearrangement links TRBV28 to TRBJ1-5; no firm D call. V lost 1 base, J lost 0 bases, and 16 bases lay in between. Per germline, CDR1 MDHEN and CDR2 SYDVKM. The CDR3 runs 18 residues. The CDR3 loop reads CASSLSILGRGSNQPQHF. The CDR3 nucleotides read TGTGCCAGCAGTTTATCTATCCTTGGAAGAGGTAGCAATCAGCCCCAGCATTTT. Full variable domain (missing parts from reference TRBV28 and TRBJ1-5): DVKVTQSSRYLVKRTGEKVFLECVQDMDHENMFWYRQDPGLGLRLIYFSYDVKMKEKGDIPEGYSVSREKKERFSLILESASTNQTSMYLCASSLSILGRGSNQPQHFGDGTRLSIL.

The CDR3 protein is CATRSGGNTEAFF. CDR3 sequence (DNA): TGTGCCACCAGATCAGGGGGGAACACTGAAGCTTTCTTT. The V call is TRBV24-1, the J call TRBJ1-1; 7 nucleotides align to TRBD1. Germline assignment: CDR1 KGHDR and CDR2 SFDVKD. The junction had 2 bases not matched to a gene; V was cut back by 7 bases and J by 1 base. This CDR3 has 13 amino acids.

The chain couples TRBV19 to TRBJ1-5; D might be TRBD1 (6 bases). Trimming stripped 0 bases from V and 2 bases from J, with 14 bases between. The CDR3 spans 17 residues. Germline CDR1 LNHDA, CDR2 SQIVND (reference sequence). CDR3 DNA sequence: TGTGCCAGTAGTATAGAGGGCGGGGGCTTGGGCAATCAGCCCCAGCATTTT. It specifies CASSIEGGGLGNQPQHF. Together with reference TRBV19 and TRBJ1-5, the CDR3 gives the full variable domain: DGGITQSPKYLFRKEGQNVTLSCEQNLNHDAMYWYRQDPGQGLRLIYYSQIVNDFQKGDIAEGYSVSREKKESFPLTVTSAQKNPTAFYLCASSIEGGGLGNQPQHFGDGTRLSIL.

V and J are TRBV29-1 and TRBJ1-2; a weak D match, TRBD1 (6 bases). The germline CDR1 and CDR2 sequences are SQVTM and ANQGSEA. The CDR3 runs 14 residues. Between the trimmed V and J ends, which lost 7 bases and 8 bases, there was a span of 23 bases. CDR3 sequence reads: CSGASTGFFGGYTF. Here the CDR3 DNA reads TGCAGCGGAGCAAGCACAGGGTTCTTTGGCGGCTACACCTTC.

The chain carries TRBV11-2 and TRBJ2-7; 8 bases are shared with TRBD1. Losses at the gene ends were 3 bases for V and 5 bases for J; bases not matched to a gene: 6. Germline lookup yields CDR1 SGHAT and CDR2 FQNNGV. The CDR3 spans 14 residues. The CDR3 coding sequence is TGTGCCAGCAGCTTGGGACAGGCGGGCGACGAGCAGTACTTC. As protein: CASSLGQAGDEQYF.